These 8 T cell receptor beta chains originate from one sample sequenced in a study of CD8 T cells in ankylosing spondylitis. Study-wide results and caveats: For ankylosing spondylitis blood, a TCR beta motif of several highly homologous variants appeared characteristic.

Which antigens these TCRs recognize remains unknown. One entry per CDR3 protein, called by TCRdb with MiXCR from the 5' RACE reads. This table holds hundreds of thousands of distinct CDR3 sequences, 12% found once. The sequenced material came from blood, either unsorted or a sorted T cell fraction (not recorded which). The receptors originated from a male donor with ankylosing spondylitis.

The chain couples TRBV28 to TRBJ2-3; 8 nucleotides match TRBD2. The length of the CDR3 is 15 residues. Germline lookup yields CDR1 MDHEN and CDR2 SYDVKM. Losses at the gene ends were 2 bases for V and 4 bases for J; bases not matched to a gene: 5. The CDR3 coding sequence is TGTGCCAGCAGTTTAGGACTAGCCGCCCCAGATACGCAGTATTTT. The encoded protein is CASSLGLAAPDTQYF.

The table lists this clonotype with a few counts. The rearrangement joins TRBV5-1 to TRBJ1-1; D gene uncertain. This CDR3 spans 17 amino acids. V shed 0 bases and J shed 1 base, with 16 bases lying between them. Per the germline V gene, CDR1 is SGHRS and CDR2 is YFSETQ. CDR3 DNA: TGCGCCAGCAGCTTGGCGTTTCGGGAGTCGACGAACACTGAAGCTTTCTTT. Protein sequence: CASSLAFRESTNTEAFF. Together with reference TRBV5-1 and TRBJ1-1, the CDR3 gives the full variable domain: KAGVTQTPRYLIKTRGQQVTLSCSPISGHRSVSWYQQTPGQGLQFLFEYFSETQRNKGNFPGRFSGRQFSNSRSEMNVSTLELGDSALYLCASSLAFRESTNTEAFFGQGTRLTVV.

This chain joins TRBV5-1 and TRBJ1-1, with TRBD1 identical over 9 bases. Germline V gene data show CDR1 as SGHRS and CDR2 as YFSETQ. V trimming: 5 bases; J trimming: 3 bases; junction bases outside the gene matches: 5. CDR3 length: 14 residues. The CDR3 here is CASSSQGAHTEAFF. The CDR3, as DNA: TGCGCCAGCAGTTCACAGGGGGCACACACTGAAGCTTTCTTT.

The chain couples TRBV5-1 to TRBJ2-1; the match to TRBD2 covers 8 bases. The ends lost 4 bases at V and 0 bases at J; junction bases unmatched: 6. From germline, CDR1 is SGHRS and CDR2 YFSETQ. The CDR3 is 16 residues long. CDR3 sequence reads: CASSASGRSSYNEQFF. The CDR3 DNA reads as TGCGCCAGCAGCGCTAGCGGGCGAAGCTCCTACAATGAGCAGTTCTTC. The entire variable domain, with the rest obtained from reference TRBV5-1 and TRBJ2-1, is as follows: KAGVTQTPRYLIKTRGQQVTLSCSPISGHRSVSWYQQTPGQGLQFLFEYFSETQRNKGNFPGRFSGRQFSNSRSEMNVSTLELGDSALYLCASSASGRSSYNEQFFGPGTRLTVL.

The chain carries TRBV12-3 or TRBV12-4 and TRBJ1-1, with TRBD1 as a possible D gene (5 bases). The CDR3 is made up of 15 amino acids. The V end lost 4 bases, the J end lost 4 bases, and 16 bases lay between the germline ends. The CDR3, as DNA: TGTGCCAGCAGTTGGGGCAGGGTCCTGTTCACTGAAGCTTTCTTT. Protein product: CASSWGRVLFTEAFF.

The V and J genes are TRBV12-3 or TRBV12-4 and TRBJ2-6, with 11 nucleotides matching TRBD1. Trimming removed 11 bases from V and 2 bases from J; junction bases left unmatched: 17. CDR3 length equals 19 residues. The CDR3 is CAFRPGTGGFLAGANVLTF. In nucleotides, the CDR3 is TGTGCCTTCAGACCCGGGACAGGGGGATTCTTGGCTGGGGCCAACGTCCTGACTTTC.

This clonotype was seen a handful of times. This rearrangement joins TRBV7-9 to TRBJ2-1; TRBD1 matches 7 bases. CDR3 size: 14 residues. Germline V gene lookup returns CDR1 SEHNR and CDR2 FQNEAQ (reference sequence). The V segment lost 4 bases and the J segment 6 bases; nucleotides outside the gene matches: 6. CDR3 DNA: TGTGCCAGCAGCTCCCTCACAGGGGCCAATGAGCAGTTCTTC. Translation gives CASSSLTGANEQFF.

The chain joins TRBV2 to TRBJ2-1; TRBD2 matches at 13 bases. CDR1 and CDR2 from the germline V gene are SNHLY and FYNNEI. The CDR3 contains 15 residues. After removal of 8 bases from V and 4 bases from J, the junction contained 5 bases not matched to a gene. Here the CDR3 DNA reads TGTGCCAGCGACAGACTAGCGGGAGGATACAATGAGCAGTTCTTC. Translation gives CASDRLAGGYNEQFF. The variable domain in full, with the rest retrieved from reference TRBV2 and TRBJ2-1, is EPEVTQTPSHQVTQMGQEVILRCVPISNHLYFYWYRQILGQKVEFLVSFYNNEISEKSEIFDDQFSVERPDGSNFTLKIRSTKLEDSAMYFCASDRLAGGYNEQFFGPGTRLTVL.